One sample yielded the 23 T cell receptor beta chains listed below, sequenced in a study of T-cell memory formation after mild COVID-19. TCRdb called the 5' RACE reads again in MiXCR, with one record for every CDR3 protein. The sample includes some 330,000 distinct CDR3 sequences, 20% to 25% of them seen just once. The source material was PBMCs or a T cell subset sorted from them (not recorded which). The source of these receptors is an adult woman who had mild COVID-19 (a few samples of this study predate the infection). Cell type and time point are not known.

This clonotype turned up a few times. This chain uses TRBV10-3 with TRBJ1-1; 7 bases fit TRBD1. CDR1 and CDR2 from the germline V gene are ENHRY and SYGVKD. This CDR3 has 13 amino acids. V trimming: 10 bases; J trimming: 3 bases; junction bases outside the gene matches: 8. The CDR3 region is CATSSGTDTEAFF. CDR3 sequence (DNA): TGTGCCACCAGCTCCGGGACAGACACTGAAGCTTTCTTT.

The V gene is TRBV12-3 or TRBV12-4, the J gene TRBJ2-2; 9 bases line up with TRBD1. The CDR3 covers 20 residues. Unmatched junction bases numbered 21, after V lost 5 bases and J lost 5 bases. The CDR3 DNA follows: TGTGCCAGCAGTACTCCTCCGGGACAGGGCGCGTGGGGCAAGACCGGGGAGCTGTTTTTT. Its protein product is CASSTPPGQGAWGKTGELFF.

The chain combines TRBV29-1 with TRBJ2-1; perhaps TRBD2 as D (5 bases). Trimming pared 7 bases from V and 4 bases from J, leaving 17 bases between. Germline lookup yields CDR1 SQVTM and CDR2 ANQGSEA. The CDR3 runs 14 residues. Here the CDR3 reads CSAELRERYNEQFF. Written as DNA, the CDR3 is TGCAGCGCCGAGCTGAGGGAGAGATACAATGAGCAGTTCTTC.

The table lists this clonotype with a count of one. This chain links TRBV7-9 with TRBJ2-5; D is undetermined. Germline V gives CDR1 SEHNR, CDR2 FQNEAQ (reference sequence). The V end was cut by 1 base, the J end by 5 bases, with 14 bases between. The CDR3 runs to 15 residues. In DNA, the CDR3 is TGTGCCAGCAGCTTAGAAAACAGCCTGCGGGAGACCCAGTACTTC. It specifies CASSLENSLRETQYF.

There are a few counts of this clonotype. The chain uses TRBV10-3 and TRBJ2-1; TRBD2 matches at 12 bases. J gave up 7 bases and V 3 bases, and 7 bases lay outside the gene matches. CDR1 is ENHRY, CDR2 SYGVKD, per germline. The CDR3 totals 16 residues. The CDR3: CAISDRTSGKGNEQFF. In DNA, the CDR3 is TGTGCCATCAGTGATAGGACTAGCGGGAAGGGAAATGAGCAGTTCTTC.

The table lists this clonotype with a few counts. This rearrangement joins TRBV7-8 to TRBJ2-1; 13 bases agree with TRBD2. This CDR3 is built from 17 residues. J gave up 5 bases and V 5 bases, and 9 bases lay outside the gene matches. Germline loops: CDR1 SGHVS, CDR2 FQNEAQ. The DNA for the CDR3 is TGTGCCAGCAGCCCGACTAGCGGGGGGCCCCTGAACAATGAGCAGTTCTTC. Translated: CASSPTSGGPLNNEQFF.

This chain uses TRBV20-1 with TRBJ2-7, with 9 bases lining up with TRBD1. The CDR3 length is 15 residues. The V gene's germline CDR1 is DFQATT and CDR2 SNEGSKA (reference sequence). Trimming removed 3 bases from V and 4 bases from J; junction bases left unmatched: 10. CDR3 sequence: CSASRRDRVTYEQYF. In nucleotides, the CDR3 is TGCAGTGCTAGTCGCCGGGACAGGGTGACGTACGAGCAGTACTTC.

This clonotype was picked up a small number of times. The V call is TRBV2, the J call TRBJ2-3; no reliable D call. V shed 9 bases and J shed 5 bases, with 0 bases lying between them. This CDR3 spans 8 amino acids. Germline V gene lookup returns CDR1 SNHLY and CDR2 FYNNEI. CDR3 DNA sequence: TGTGCCAGAGATACGCAGTATTTT. It encodes CARDTQYF.

This clonotype was observed many times. The V gene is TRBV7-3, the J gene TRBJ2-7; D not certain. Germline V gene sequence: CDR1 SGHTA, CDR2 FQGTGA. This CDR3 comprises 13 residues. The germline V and J ends were trimmed by 0 bases and 7 bases, with 10 bases remaining between them. CDR3 sequence reads: CASSLTGSREQYF. The CDR3, as DNA: TGTGCCAGCAGCTTAACAGGGTCTCGGGAGCAGTACTTC.

In this sample, this clonotype turned up a few times. J is TRBJ1-2 and V is TRBV3-1, with 8 nucleotides matching TRBD1. V was pared by 2 bases and J by 6 bases, with 8 bases of the junction left unmatched. The CDR3 has 15 residues. CDR1 is LGHDT, CDR2 YNNKEL, per germline (reference sequence). The CDR3 loop is CASSQPGQGVNGYTF. The CDR3 DNA is TGTGCCAGCAGCCAACCCGGACAGGGCGTGAATGGCTACACCTTC.

This clonotype was observed many times. This chain connects TRBV7-2 to TRBJ2-1; D is possibly TRBD1 or TRBD2 (5 bases each). Germline values: CDR1 SGHTA, CDR2 FQGNSA. Trimming took 6 bases from V and 8 from J, leaving 23 bases between them. The CDR3 is 16 amino acids. As DNA, the CDR3 is TGTGCCAGCAGATCGACTGGGGCACCGAGGGGCGATGAGCAGTTCTTC. Residues: CASRSTGAPRGDEQFF.

This clonotype was detected a few times. The chain couples TRBV2 to TRBJ2-2; the D is unclear. The CDR3 has 14 amino acids. V dropped 8 bases and J dropped 4 bases, with 14 bases sitting between them. The V gene's germline CDR1 is SNHLY and CDR2 FYNNEI. CDR3 bases: TGTGCCAGCGGTCTAGGTCAAATCACCGGGGAGCTGTTTTTT. Its translation: CASGLGQITGELFF.

This sequence joins TRBV27 and TRBJ2-7; possibly TRBD1 for D (5 bases). V was shortened by 0 bases and J by 5 bases, with 11 bases between the two germline ends. Germline CDR1 reads MNHEY; CDR2 reads SMNVEV (reference sequence). The CDR3 is 14 residues long. CDR3 loop: CASSLSPGSDEQYF. The CDR3 nucleotides read TGTGCCAGCAGTTTATCGCCAGGGTCAGACGAGCAGTACTTC.

This clonotype was seen only a few times. The V and J genes are TRBV7-9 and TRBJ2-1; the D gene could be TRBD1 or TRBD2 (6 bases each). Germline CDR1 reads SEHNR; CDR2 reads FQNEAQ (reference sequence). This CDR3 has 18 amino acids. The V gene lost 5 bases and the J gene lost 7 bases, with 27 bases spanning the gap. The CDR3 DNA follows: TGTGCCAGCAGCACTAGCTGGGTTTTGGGGGGCGCCCGGAATGAGCAGTTCTTC. This sequence encodes CASSTSWVLGGARNEQFF.

This clonotype was observed once. The rearrangement joins TRBV28 to TRBJ2-2, with D perhaps TRBD2 (5 bases). Germline CDR1 MDHEN, CDR2 SYDVKM. The CDR3 has 18 amino acids. V lost 4 bases to trimming and J lost 3 bases, with 21 bases between them. The chain's CDR3 is CASSSSIRSGGHTGELFF. DNA for the CDR3: TGTGCCAGCAGTTCCTCGATACGGAGTGGCGGGCACACCGGGGAGCTGTTTTTT.

The chain carries TRBV12-3 or TRBV12-4 and TRBJ2-5; D may correspond to TRBD1 or TRBD2 (6 bases each). V lost 6 bases and J 5 bases, leaving 13 bases between the germline ends. The CDR3 has 13 residues. The CDR3 reads CASRGGEGETQYF. DNA of the CDR3: TGTGCCAGCAGGGGGGGCGAAGGGGAGACCCAGTACTTC.

The chain joins TRBV7-9 to TRBJ1-2; TRBD1 is a possible D gene (5 bases). The CDR3 runs 14 residues. V lost 5 bases, J lost 4 bases, and 14 bases lay in between. Germline values: CDR1 SEHNR, CDR2 FQNEAQ (reference sequence). The CDR3 protein is CASSTGVLGYGYTF. DNA for the CDR3: TGTGCCAGCAGCACAGGTGTTCTTGGCTATGGCTACACCTTC.

The chain carries TRBV5-6 and TRBJ1-1; 7 nucleotides align to TRBD1. V shed 0 bases and J 6 bases; nucleotides not matched to a gene: 8. CDR3 size: 15 residues. From germline, CDR1 is SGHDT and CDR2 YYEEEE. The CDR3 sequence is CASSLVGSQGAEAFF. In DNA form, the CDR3 reads TGTGCCAGCAGCTTGGTAGGCAGCCAGGGGGCTGAAGCTTTCTTT.

This clonotype was found many times. V is TRBV9 and J is TRBJ1-5; TRBD1 matches 10 bases. This CDR3 is 15 amino acids long. Trimming removed 4 bases from V and 2 bases from J; junction bases left unmatched: 3. The germline gives CDR1 SGDLS, CDR2 YYNGEE. The CDR3 spells CASSPGTGGNQPQHF. CDR3 nucleotide sequence: TGTGCCAGCAGCCCCGGGACAGGGGGCAATCAGCCCCAGCATTTT.

In its sample, this clonotype was seen a few times. The CDR3 is CSATPAGDIQPQHF. The CDR3 bases are TGCAGTGCTACCCCCGCGGGAGATATTCAGCCCCAGCATTTT. This chain joins TRBV20-1 and TRBJ1-5; D ambiguous. The V gene's germline CDR1 is DFQATT and CDR2 SNEGSKA (reference sequence). Trimming cost V 4 bases and J 6 bases, with 16 bases left between them. This CDR3 has 14 amino acids.

This clonotype was seen more than once but under ten times. The chain links TRBV7-2 to TRBJ2-7, with 13 bases fitting TRBD2. V gave up 5 bases and J gave up 3 bases; unmatched junction bases: 10. This CDR3 spans 17 amino acids. Per germline, CDR1 SGHTA and CDR2 FQGNSA. The CDR3 DNA sequence: TGTGCCAGCAGCACAGTGGGGACTAGCGGGATGCGCTACGAGCAGTACTTC. Residues: CASSTVGTSGMRYEQYF.

V usage is TRBV24-1 and J usage is TRBJ1-2, with TRBD1 as a possible D gene (5 bases). The germline V and J ends were trimmed by 3 bases and 5 bases, with 12 bases remaining between them. The germline CDR1 and CDR2 sequences are KGHDR and SFDVKD. CDR3 length: 14 residues. CDR3 protein: CATSDEGSVYGYTF. DNA of the CDR3: TGTGCCACCAGTGATGAGGGGTCCGTATATGGCTACACCTTC.

This clonotype was observed many times. The chain joins TRBV5-1 to TRBJ2-5; TRBD2 matches at 13 bases. J was trimmed by 2 bases and V by 4 bases; bases with no gene match: 5. CDR1 and CDR2 from the germline V gene are SGHRS and YFSETQ. The CDR3 runs to 16 residues. This chain's CDR3 is CASSLGLAGKQETQYF. The CDR3 coding sequence is TGCGCCAGCAGCCTGGGACTAGCGGGGAAACAAGAGACCCAGTACTTC.